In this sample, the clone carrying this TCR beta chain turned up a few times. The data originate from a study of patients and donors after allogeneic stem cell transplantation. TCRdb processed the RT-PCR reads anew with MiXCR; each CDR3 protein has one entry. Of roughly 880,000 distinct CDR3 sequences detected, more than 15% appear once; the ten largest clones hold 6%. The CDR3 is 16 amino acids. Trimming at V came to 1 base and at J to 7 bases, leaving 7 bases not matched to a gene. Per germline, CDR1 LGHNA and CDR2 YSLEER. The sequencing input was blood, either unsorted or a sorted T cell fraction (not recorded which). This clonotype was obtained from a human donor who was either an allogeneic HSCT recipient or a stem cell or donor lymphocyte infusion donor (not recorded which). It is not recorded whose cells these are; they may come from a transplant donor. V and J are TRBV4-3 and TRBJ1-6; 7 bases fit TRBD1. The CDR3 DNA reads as TGCGCCAGCAGCCAAGCATCCCGGACAGGAAATTCACCCCTCCACTTT. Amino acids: CASSQASRTGNSPLHF.